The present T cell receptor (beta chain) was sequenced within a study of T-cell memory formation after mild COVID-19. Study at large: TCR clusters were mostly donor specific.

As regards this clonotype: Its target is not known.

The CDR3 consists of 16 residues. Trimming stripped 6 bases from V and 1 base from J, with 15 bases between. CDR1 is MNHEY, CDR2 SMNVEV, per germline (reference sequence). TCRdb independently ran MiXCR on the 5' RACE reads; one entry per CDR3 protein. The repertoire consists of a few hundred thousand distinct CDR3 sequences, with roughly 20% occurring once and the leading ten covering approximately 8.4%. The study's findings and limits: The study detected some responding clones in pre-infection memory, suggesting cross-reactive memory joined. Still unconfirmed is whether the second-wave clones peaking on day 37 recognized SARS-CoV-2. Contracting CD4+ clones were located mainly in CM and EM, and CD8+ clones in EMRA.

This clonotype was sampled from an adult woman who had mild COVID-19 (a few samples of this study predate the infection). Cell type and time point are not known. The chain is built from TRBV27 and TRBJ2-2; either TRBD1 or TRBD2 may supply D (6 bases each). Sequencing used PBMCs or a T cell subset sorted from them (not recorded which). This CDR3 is CASSLRGAGNTGELFF. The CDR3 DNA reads TGTGCCAGCAGCTTGAGGGGGGCTGGGAACACCGGGGAGCTGTTTTTT.